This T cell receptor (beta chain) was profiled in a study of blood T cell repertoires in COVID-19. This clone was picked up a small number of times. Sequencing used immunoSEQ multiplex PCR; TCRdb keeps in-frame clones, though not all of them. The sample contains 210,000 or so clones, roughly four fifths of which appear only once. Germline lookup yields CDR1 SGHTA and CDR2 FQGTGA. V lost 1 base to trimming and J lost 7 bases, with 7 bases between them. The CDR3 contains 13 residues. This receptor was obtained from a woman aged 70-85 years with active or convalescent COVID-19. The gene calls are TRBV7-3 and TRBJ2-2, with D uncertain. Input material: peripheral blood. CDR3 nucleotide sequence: TGTGCCAGCAGCTTAATTTCGGGCGGGGAGCTGTTTTTT. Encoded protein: CASSLISGGELFF.